This T cell receptor (beta chain) was sequenced during a study of OX40 agonist ivuxolimab in advanced cancers. Study-level findings and limits: Partial responders dosed at 0.1-3.0 mg/kg displayed clonal expansion ranking among the lowest.

Germline CDR1 MDHEN, CDR2 SYDVKM. The CDR3 is 18 residues long. Trimming cost V 4 bases and J 0 bases; bases outside gene matches: 8. The assay was immunoSEQ multiplex PCR, and TCRdb's table has in-frame clones only and misses some. The sample consists of approximately 60,000 clones, 70% to 90% of them appearing once. About this clone itself: Antigen: not known.

The rearrangement uses TRBV28 and TRBJ2-6, with 8 bases identical to TRBD1. The sample was CD4+ or CD8+ T cells sorted from blood, taken in a trial of the OX40 agonist ivuxolimab. This clonotype was sampled from an adult with an advanced solid tumor such as melanoma, head and neck, liver or kidney cancer. The DNA of the CDR3 is TGTGCCAGCAGTTCCCCTGGGACAGGTGACTCTGGGGCCAACGTCCTGACTTTC. This encodes CASSSPGTGDSGANVLTF.